This T cell receptor beta chain was sequenced in a study of T cell responses to AZD1222 COVID-19 vaccine. About the research overall: Pooling covered second doses at about 4 or about 12 weeks.

Per the germline V gene, CDR1 is KGHSH and CDR2 is LQKENI. CDR3 length: 15 amino acids. V was pared by 3 bases and J by 3 bases, with 12 bases between. Study results and caveats: Females outnumbered males among donors, who were mostly white British; clonal diversity was possibly underestimated. Unmutated regions of variants are reportedly targeted by nearly half of spike-specific TCRs. Spike-wide coverage was observed for vaccine-associated CD4 TCRs, with dominant responses at 160-218 and 743-854.

Measured with immunoSEQ multiplex PCR; TCRdb has only the in-frame clones, and not every one. The sample has fewer than 90,000 clones, more than 70% seen once. This clone was seen only once. The target antigen is unknown. V usage is TRBV18 and J usage is TRBJ1-3; D perhaps matches TRBD1 (6 bases). This clonotype was obtained from an adult in good health. The material was peripheral blood, obtained on day 0 of AZD1222 vaccination. The CDR3 DNA sequence: TGTGCCAGCTCACCGGGGGCGCAGGTTGGAAACACCATATATTTT. Amino acid sequence: CASSPGAQVGNTIYF.